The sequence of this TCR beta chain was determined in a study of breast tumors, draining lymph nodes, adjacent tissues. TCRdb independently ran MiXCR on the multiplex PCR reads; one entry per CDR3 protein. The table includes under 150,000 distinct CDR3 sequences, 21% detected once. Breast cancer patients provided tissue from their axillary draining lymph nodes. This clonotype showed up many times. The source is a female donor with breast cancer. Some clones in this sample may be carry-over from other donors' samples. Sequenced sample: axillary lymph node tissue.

DNA for the CDR3: TGTGCCAGTAGTATGAGTGGGCGCTCTGGGGCCAACGTCCTGACTTTC. It is translated as CASSMSGRSGANVLTF. The genes are TRBV19 and TRBJ2-6; the D is unclear. The CDR3 sequence is 16 residues long. Germline CDR1 LNHDA, CDR2 SQIVND (reference sequence). The V gene lost 3 bases and the J gene lost 0 bases, with 9 bases spanning the gap.